Presented here are 22 T cell receptor beta chains from one specimen sequenced in a study of cytomegalovirus exposure and HLA in healthy donors. The data were produced by immunoSEQ multiplex PCR, yet TCRdb's version contains in-frame clones alone and is incomplete. The sample lists roughly 180,000 clones; around nine tenths were seen once. The sample comprised PBMCs. The receptors shown here come from a man between 25 and 39 years old in good health and CMV-seropositive.

This clone was counted only a few times. V usage is TRBV9 and J usage is TRBJ2-7; 7 bases match TRBD1. With V trimmed by 0 bases and J by 1 base, 4 bases remained unmatched. The length of the CDR3 is 15 residues. Germline V lookup: CDR1 SGDLS, CDR2 YYNGEE. The CDR3 DNA is TGTGCCAGCAGCGTAGGGGGGACAGCTTCCTACGAGCAGTACTTC. Residues: CASSVGGTASYEQYF.

The chain uses TRBV29-1 and TRBJ1-2; D is undetermined. V gave up 0 bases and J gave up 7 bases, with 9 bases separating them. Germline CDR1 and CDR2: SQVTM and ANQGSEA. The CDR3 is made up of 12 amino acids. As DNA, the CDR3 is TGCAGCGTTGAAGAAACGCCGGTTGGCTACACCTTC. Its protein product is CSVEETPVGYTF. Complete variable domain (other parts from reference TRBV29-1 and TRBJ1-2): SAVISQKPSRDICQRGTSLTIQCQVDSQVTMMFWYRQQPGQSLTLIATANQGSEATYESGFVIDKFPISRPNLTFSTLTVSNMSPEDSSIYLCSVEETPVGYTFGSGTRLTVV.

The chain uses TRBV7-6 and TRBJ2-1, with D possibly TRBD1 on 6 matching bases. The V and J ends lost 3 bases and 0 bases respectively, with 15 bases between them. Germline loops: CDR1 SGHVS, CDR2 FNYEAQ. The CDR3 is 17 residues long. For the CDR3, the DNA is TGTGCCAGCAGCTTGTGGGACATCCAGGACTCCTACAATGAGCAGTTCTTC. Residues: CASSLWDIQDSYNEQFF.

A remark on this clone: This could be a read error, since a much larger clone is one nucleotide away. The same CDR3 also results from other DNA sequences found in this sample. V is TRBV28 and J is TRBJ1-2; D is ambiguous. V was trimmed by 5 bases and J by 5 bases, leaving 6 bases between them. In germline, CDR1 is MDHEN, CDR2 SYDVKM. The CDR3 is made up of 11 amino acids. The CDR3 region is CASSADYGYTF. CDR3 DNA: TGTGCCAGCAGTGCGGATTATGGCTACACCTTC.

This rearrangement joins TRBV4-1 to TRBJ1-6, with unresolved D. This CDR3 has 16 amino acids. The germline gives CDR1 MGHRA, CDR2 YSYEKL. V was shortened by 1 base and J by 3 bases, with 10 bases between the two germline ends. The CDR3 protein is CASSQGAGVYNSPLHF. As DNA, the CDR3 is TGCGCCAGCAGCCAAGGGGCAGGCGTCTATAATTCACCCCTCCACTTT.

This rearrangement joins TRBV6-1 to TRBJ1-4; the D gene is possibly TRBD1 (6 bases). Trimming shortened V by 5 bases and J by 1 base, and 11 bases separated the two germline ends. Germline CDR1 MNHNS, CDR2 SASEGT. The CDR3 spans 15 residues. The CDR3 sequence is CASSPGDVTNEKLFF. Here the CDR3 DNA reads TGTGCCAGCAGTCCAGGGGATGTAACTAATGAAAAACTGTTTTTT.

The chain carries TRBV7-2 and TRBJ1-4; tentative D call: TRBD1 (6 bases). There are 13 residues in the CDR3. V was trimmed by 4 bases and J by 14 bases, leaving 17 bases between them. Germline V CDR1 and CDR2: SGHTA, FQGNSA. The CDR3 DNA reads as TGTGCCAGCAGCTCCGTTGGGGGCCTAGGGCTGTTTTTT. It translates to CASSSVGGLGLFF.

This clone was counted only a few times. The V call is TRBV5-1, the J call TRBJ2-2; 8 positions match TRBD1. The CDR3 is 16 amino acids. Germline V CDR1 and CDR2: SGHRS, YFSETQ. V trimming: 1 base; J trimming: 7 bases; junction bases outside the gene matches: 9. This CDR3 is CASSLSQGAGVGELFF. The CDR3 DNA follows: TGCGCCAGCAGCTTGAGTCAGGGGGCCGGAGTCGGGGAGCTGTTTTTT.

This clone showed up just a few times. J is TRBJ1-1 and V is TRBV19; D might be TRBD1 (5 bases). CDR3 length: 13 amino acids. CDR1 is LNHDA and CDR2 is SQIVND in the germline V gene (reference sequence). The V end was cut by 10 bases, the J end by 1 base, with 13 bases between. The CDR3 DNA follows: TGTGCCACCTCGACAGCTGAGAACACTGAAGCTTTCTTT. Encoded protein: CATSTAENTEAFF.

The chain carries TRBV7-6 and TRBJ2-5; D is unresolved. The germline V gene has CDR1 SGHVS and CDR2 FNYEAQ. Trimming cost V 6 bases and J 5 bases, with 13 bases left between them. The CDR3 runs 13 residues. This chain's CDR3 is CASSLGSPETQYF. The CDR3 coding sequence is TGTGCCAGCAGTTTGGGAAGTCCCGAGACCCAGTACTTC.

The chain links TRBV11-2 to TRBJ2-1; TRBD2 matches at 13 bases. This CDR3 comprises 13 residues. Losses at the gene ends were 7 bases for V and 13 bases for J; bases not matched to a gene: 7. CDR1 and CDR2 (germline): SGHAT, FQNNGV. The CDR3 DNA is TGTGCCAGCAACCCCGGGACTAGCGGGGACCAGTTCTTC. Residues: CASNPGTSGDQFF.

The CDR3 DNA sequence: TGCGCCAGCAGCCAAGAAGTTGGGACAGAGCCCTACGAGCAGTACTTC. Its translation is CASSQEVGTEPYEQYF. The chain recombines TRBV5-1 with TRBJ2-7; 7 bases are shared with TRBD1. With V trimmed by 4 bases and J by 2 bases, 12 bases remained unmatched. Per the germline V gene, CDR1 is SGHRS and CDR2 is YFSETQ. The CDR3 covers 16 residues. Using reference TRBV5-1 and TRBJ2-7 for the parts outside the CDR3, the full variable domain is KAGVTQTPRYLIKTRGQQVTLSCSPISGHRSVSWYQQTPGQGLQFLFEYFSETQRNKGNFPGRFSGRQFSNSRSEMNVSTLELGDSALYLCASSQEVGTEPYEQYFGPGTRLTVT.

This rearrangement joins TRBV6-5 to TRBJ2-1, with no clear D. Trimming stripped 6 bases from V and 4 bases from J, with 4 bases between. This CDR3 region has 11 residues. Germline-derived CDR1 and CDR2 are MNHEY and SVGAGI. The CDR3 protein is CASSFYNEQFF. The CDR3 DNA is TGTGCCAGCAGCTTTTACAATGAGCAGTTCTTC.

The CDR3 region is CASRSGEDHGYTF. In DNA, the CDR3 is TGTGCCAGCAGGTCAGGGGAAGATCATGGCTACACCTTC. The rearrangement joins TRBV7-6 to TRBJ1-2, with D perhaps matching TRBD1 (6 bases). V was clipped by 6 bases and J by 6 bases, with 14 bases between them. The CDR3 has 13 residues. Germline values: CDR1 SGHVS, CDR2 FNYEAQ.

This sequence joins TRBV6-1 and TRBJ2-1; possibly TRBD2 for D (5 bases). The V and J ends lost 4 bases and 1 base respectively, with 8 bases between them. CDR1 MNHNS and CDR2 SASEGT come from the germline V gene. The CDR3 contains 14 residues. CDR3 sequence reads: CASSARTSYNEQFF. Written as DNA, the CDR3 is TGTGCCAGCAGTGCCAGGACTTCCTACAATGAGCAGTTCTTC.

The chain couples TRBV7-2 to TRBJ2-1; 7 bases are shared with TRBD2. CDR1 is SGHTA, CDR2 FQGNSA, per germline. Losses at the gene ends were 1 base for V and 5 bases for J; bases not matched to a gene: 2. The CDR3 is 14 amino acids. This CDR3 reads CASSLGLAHNEQFF. DNA for the CDR3: TGTGCCAGCAGCTTAGGACTAGCCCACAATGAGCAGTTCTTC.

The CDR3 nucleotides read TGCGCCAGCACGGGGGGAACAGGGCTAGGATTCCAAGCCACTGAAGCTTTCTTT. The encoded protein is CASTGGTGLGFQATEAFF. The chain employs TRBV5-1 and TRBJ1-1; a possible D gene is TRBD1 (6 bases). This CDR3 spans 18 amino acids. Germline lookup yields CDR1 SGHRS and CDR2 YFSETQ. Trimming stripped 6 bases from V and 4 bases from J, with 28 bases between.

This rearrangement joins TRBV6-5 to TRBJ2-1; TRBD2 matches at 8 bases. V dropped 0 bases and J dropped 9; count of bases not matched to a gene: 7. Per germline, CDR1 MNHEY and CDR2 SVGAGI. This CDR3 has 15 residues. The CDR3 here is CASSYSIGGEGEQFF. The CDR3 DNA sequence: TGTGCCAGCAGTTACTCGATCGGGGGGGAGGGTGAGCAGTTCTTC.

This chain links TRBV29-1 with TRBJ2-3, with 7 bases lining up with TRBD2. Germline CDR1 reads SQVTM; CDR2 reads ANQGSEA. V was clipped by 8 bases and J by 2 bases; unmatched bases: 13. This CDR3 comprises 15 residues. This CDR3 reads CSPTAWRGNTDTQYF. In DNA form, the CDR3 reads TGCAGCCCTACCGCGTGGCGGGGGAACACAGATACGCAGTATTTT.

This chain links TRBV4-3 with TRBJ2-3, with D unclear. Germline values: CDR1 LGHNA, CDR2 YSLEER. V was shortened by 3 bases and J by 4 bases, with 8 bases between the two germline ends. CDR3 length: 13 residues. The DNA for the CDR3 is TGCGCCAGCAGCCAGGACCGTCCAGATACGCAGTATTTT. The encoded protein is CASSQDRPDTQYF.

This sequence joins TRBV27 and TRBJ2-7; the D is unclear. V was shortened by 0 bases and J by 0 bases, with 6 bases between the two germline ends. Germline CDR1 is MNHEY and CDR2 is SMNVEV (reference sequence). The CDR3 length is 14 residues. CDR3 in DNA: TGTGCCAGCAGTTTATCCAGGACCTCCTACGAGCAGTACTTC. This codes for CASSLSRTSYEQYF.

The rearrangement joins TRBV20-1 to TRBJ1-1; the D gene is possibly TRBD1 (6 bases). There are 11 residues in the CDR3. The V gene's germline CDR1 is DFQATT and CDR2 SNEGSKA (reference sequence). Between the trimmed V and J ends, which lost 4 bases and 11 bases, there was a span of 14 bases. The CDR3 DNA reads TGCAGTGCTACGCGACAGGTCGGCGCTTTCTTT. Its translation is CSATRQVGAFF.